This T cell receptor beta chain was obtained from a study of blood T cells in healthy people across ages. Findings of the study overall: Strong correlation was found linking TCR beta diversity to naive T cell percentage.

Germline V lookup: CDR1 LGHNA, CDR2 YNFKEQ. The V end was cut by 0 bases, the J end by 5 bases, with 5 bases between. The CDR3 runs to 12 residues. The use of a sample-barcoded 5' primer and a J-beta primer mix characterized a second PCR of roughly 7 to 12 cycles. MiXCR, applied by TCRdb to the 5' RACE reads, yields one record per CDR3 protein. The sample includes just over 800,000 distinct CDR3 sequences, around 62% seen only once; the top ten take 25% to 35%. Comment on this clonotype: The antigen is not known.

The receptor's source is a man aged 25 to 45 in good health. The chain has TRBV4-2 and TRBJ2-7; no clear D gene. The sequenced sample was blood. CDR3 nucleotides: TGTGCCAGCAGCCAAGATTACGACGAGCAGTACTTC. This codes for CASSQDYDEQYF.